This TCR beta chain emerged from a study of cytomegalovirus exposure and HLA in healthy donors. Overall study results and limits: A later analysis linked a missense variant in DCLRE1C to the trimming of TCR beta V and J genes. A later analysis reportedly found that, within productive TCRs, an Asian-associated ancestry cluster had fewer N-insertions than the mean observed across the roughly 610 donors. A cluster of highly shared sequence variants was likely a sequencing artifact. Further analysis, carried out later, found HLA-associated TCR beta chains more clonally expanded than equally common other chains.

The PCR used 60 Vbeta and 13 Jbeta primers. Libraries were prepared by immunoSEQ multiplex PCR; TCRdb keeps only in-frame clonotypes and omits some of them. This sample contains around 31,000 clones. A remark on this clone: Antigen specificity is unknown.

The origin of this receptor is a man aged 25 to 40 in good health and CMV-seronegative. The material sequenced was PBMCs.

This CDR3 is CAWSWGGISNQPQHF. DNA for the CDR3: TGTGCCTGGAGTTGGGGGGGGATTAGCAATCAGCCCCAGCATTTT. The J gene is TRBJ1-5, the V gene TRBV30; TRBD1 is a possible D gene (5 bases). Trimming removed 2 bases at V and 0 bases at J, with 11 bases between. The germline gives CDR1 GTSNPN, CDR2 SVGIG (reference sequence). This CDR3 is built from 15 residues.